This entry concerns a single TCR beta chain. This specimen belongs to a study of blood T cell repertoires in COVID-19. Study context: Whether acute or convalescent, the COVID-19 samples came from the United States, Italy and Spain. The analysed material was cDNA or gDNA that came from T cells, B-cell-depleted T cells, or PBMCs.

Some clones are missing from TCRdb's copy, which holds only in-frame ones; the method was immunoSEQ multiplex PCR. This sample yields hundreds of thousands of clones, of which approximately 89% are seen a single time; 0.9% belongs to the top ten. V was trimmed by 0 bases and J by 3 bases, leaving 13 bases between them. This CDR3 is built from 16 residues. From germline, CDR1 is SGHDT and CDR2 YYEEEE. Enrollment of patients from Seattle took place during active infection, with longitudinal follow-up. The material sequenced was peripheral blood. The receptor's source is a man younger than 35 with COVID-19, enrolled during active disease. V usage is TRBV5-6 and J usage is TRBJ1-3; D ambiguous. The CDR3 sequence is CASSLASAGGGNTIYF. CDR3 DNA: TGTGCCAGCAGCTTGGCAAGTGCCGGTGGTGGAAACACCATATATTTT.